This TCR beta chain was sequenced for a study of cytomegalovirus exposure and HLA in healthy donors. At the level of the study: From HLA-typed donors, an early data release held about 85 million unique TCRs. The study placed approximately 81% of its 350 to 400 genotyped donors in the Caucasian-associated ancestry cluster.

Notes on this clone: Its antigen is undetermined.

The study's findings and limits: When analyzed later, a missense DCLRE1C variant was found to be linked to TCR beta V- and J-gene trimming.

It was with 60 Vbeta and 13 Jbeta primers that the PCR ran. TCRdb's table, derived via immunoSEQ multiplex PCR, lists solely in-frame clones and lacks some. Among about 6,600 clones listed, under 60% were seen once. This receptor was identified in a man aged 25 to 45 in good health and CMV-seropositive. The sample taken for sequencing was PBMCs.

This chain's CDR3 is CSVAPMETQYF. CDR3 bases: TGCAGCGTTGCGCCTATGGAGACCCAGTACTTC. This chain connects TRBV29-1 to TRBJ2-5; D is ambiguous. Trimming shortened V by 4 bases and J by 5 bases, and 8 bases separated the two germline ends. From germline, CDR1 is SQVTM and CDR2 ANQGSEA. The CDR3 consists of 11 residues. The full variable domain, its missing parts supplied by reference TRBV29-1 and TRBJ2-5, is SAVISQKPSRDICQRGTSLTIQCQVDSQVTMMFWYRQQPGQSLTLIATANQGSEATYESGFVIDKFPISRPNLTFSTLTVSNMSPEDSSIYLCSVAPMETQYFGPGTRLLVL.